These T cell receptor beta chains were read from a single sample in a study of blood T cell repertoires in COVID-19. The table came from immunoSEQ multiplex PCR; TCRdb's copy has only in-frame clones and leaves some out. The sample yields some 200,000 clones, approximately 80% seen once. Sequenced input: peripheral blood. Receptors originate from a human donor in a cohort sampled during active COVID-19. Both conserved end residues are part of each CDR3. The D gene is left open where the match is weak. Size is stated for part of the rows, as once, few or many counts, or as a class when the clone is expanded.

v_gene	j_gene	d_gene	abundance	len	CDR3aa	CDR3nt
TRBV10-3	TRBJ1-5	TRBD1	.	15	CAISSGTGSSQPQHF	TGTGCCATCAGTTCCGGGACAGGGTCGTCTCAGCCCCAGCATTTT
TRBV15	TRBJ2-7	TRBD1	.	12	CASRDRGFRQYF	TGTGCCTCCCGGGACAGGGGGTTTCGGCAGTACTTC
TRBV11-2	TRBJ1-4	.	.	12	CASSLYNEKLFF	TGTGCCAGCAGCTTGTATAATGAAAAACTGTTTTTT
TRBV19	TRBJ1-4	.	.	14	CASSHRAANEKLFF	TGTGCCAGTTCACACAGGGCTGCTAATGAAAAACTGTTTTTT
TRBV18	TRBJ2-5	TRBD2	.	15	CASSPRREGRETQYF	TGTGCCAGCTCACCACGGAGGGAGGGCCGAGAGACCCAGTACTTC
TRBV7-3	TRBJ2-5	.	.	13	CASSRGTGETQYF	TGTGCCAGCTCAAGGGGGACGGGGGAGACCCAGTACTTC
TRBV5-1	TRBJ1-6	TRBD1	.	15	CASSLKAGGNSPLHF	TGCGCCAGCAGCTTGAAGGCAGGGGGGAATTCACCCCTCCACTTT
TRBV18	TRBJ1-3	.	.	16	CASSQQGFLSGNTIYF	TGTGCCAGCTCACAACAGGGATTCCTCTCTGGAAACACCATATATTTT
TRBV5-5	TRBJ2-5	TRBD1	once	16	CASSLVPQGAQETQYF	TGTGCCAGCAGCTTGGTCCCGCAGGGGGCCCAAGAGACCCAGTACTTC
TRBV11-1	TRBJ1-1	.	.	14	CASSKRGQNTEAFF	TGTGCCAGCAGCAAAAGAGGACAGAACACTGAAGCTTTCTTT
TRBV19	TRBJ2-1	.	.	12	CASSISGDEQFF	TGTGCCAGTAGTATTTCAGGGGATGAGCAGTTCTTC
TRBV9	TRBJ2-5	TRBD2	.	16	CASSVRLAGGLETQYF	TGTGCCAGCAGCGTAAGACTAGCGGGGGGTTTAGAGACCCAGTACTTC
TRBV20-1	TRBJ1-4	TRBD1	.	15	CSASTPGGAGEKLFF	TGCAGTGCTAGTACCCCAGGGGGCGCTGGCGAAAAACTGTTTTTT
TRBV6-5	TRBJ1-2	.	.	16	CASSYSAGRANYGYTF	TGTGCCAGCAGTTACTCGGCGGGGAGGGCTAACTATGGCTACACCTTC
TRBV28	TRBJ1-2	.	.	14	CASSLSFSGGGYTF	TGTGCCAGCAGTTTAAGTTTCTCGGGAGGCGGCTACACCTTC
TRBV25-1	TRBJ2-7	.	.	13	CASRETSSYEQYF	TGTGCCAGCAGAGAGACTAGCTCCTACGAGCAGTACTTC
TRBV2	TRBJ2-3	.	.	13	CASSTLRTDTQYF	TGTGCCAGCAGTACCCTGAGGACAGATACGCAGTATTTT
TRBV25-1	TRBJ2-5	.	once	16	CASSEFRGQRQETQYF	TGTGCCAGCAGTGAATTCAGGGGCCAGAGACAAGAGACCCAGTACTTC
TRBV7-8	TRBJ2-2	TRBD2	.	18	CASSSWGLAGRNTGELFF	TGTGCCAGCAGCTCTTGGGGACTAGCAGGCCGGAACACCGGGGAGCTGTTTTTT
TRBV6-2/TRBV6-3	TRBJ1-6	.	.	14	CASSYWAGDSPLHF	TGTGCCAGCAGTTATTGGGCGGGGGATTCACCCCTCCACTTT
TRBV4-3	TRBJ2-2	.	once	16	CASSQDSFLNTGELFF	TGCGCCAGCAGCCAAGATAGCTTCTTGAACACCGGGGAGCTGTTTTTT
TRBV7-8	TRBJ2-1	TRBD2	.	15	CASSSSGGPYNEQFF	TGTGCCAGCAGCTCTAGCGGGGGTCCCTACAATGAGCAGTTCTTC
TRBV5-1	TRBJ1-1	.	.	13	CASSLPGGGEAFF	TGCGCCAGCAGCTTACCCGGGGGAGGTGAAGCTTTCTTT
TRBV11-2	TRBJ2-2	.	.	19	CASSSGTAYGSIDTGELFF	TGTGCCAGCAGCTCGGGGACAGCCTACGGGAGTATCGACACCGGGGAGCTGTTTTTT
TRBV28	TRBJ1-5	.	.	13	CASSDRSHQPQHF	TGTGCCAGCAGCGACAGGTCCCATCAGCCCCAGCATTTT
TRBV9	TRBJ2-2	.	.	17	CASSVGGNMGYTGELFF	TGTGCCAGCAGCGTAGGAGGGAATATGGGGTACACCGGGGAGCTGTTTTTT
TRBV24-1	TRBJ2-1	TRBD2	.	15	CATSDHSGRNNEQFF	TGTGCCACCAGTGATCATAGCGGGAGGAACAATGAGCAGTTCTTC
TRBV5-1	TRBJ2-2	TRBD2	.	17	CASSSSGTSFNTGELFF	TGCGCCAGCAGCTCCAGCGGGACTAGCTTCAACACCGGGGAGCTGTTTTTT
TRBV18	TRBJ1-1	.	few	15	CASSPVVGANTEAFF	TGTGCCAGCTCACCGGTAGTAGGGGCGAACACTGAAGCTTTCTTT
TRBV6-4	TRBJ2-1	.	.	15	CASSDSSSEGNEQFF	TGTGCCAGCAGTGACTCGTCTAGCGAGGGGAATGAGCAGTTCTTC
TRBV7-9	TRBJ1-1	.	.	13	CASSLLGDTEAFF	TGTGCCAGCAGCTTACTAGGGGACACTGAAGCTTTCTTT
TRBV2	TRBJ2-2	.	.	16	CASSPVGRWEPGELFF	TGTGCCAGCAGTCCCGTGGGGAGGTGGGAGCCCGGGGAGCTGTTTTTT
TRBV5-1	TRBJ2-1	TRBD1	few	16	CASSLGQGALADEQFF	TGCGCCAGCAGCCTGGGACAGGGGGCTCTGGCTGATGAGCAGTTCTTC
TRBV2	TRBJ1-2	.	.	14	CASSEAQGPYGYTF	TGTGCCAGCAGTGAAGCTCAGGGCCCCTATGGCTACACCTTC
TRBV24-1	TRBJ2-3	TRBD2	.	20	CATSDLGLAGGPGVTDTQYF	TGTGCCACCAGTGACCTGGGACTAGCGGGAGGGCCGGGCGTGACAGATACGCAGTATTTT
TRBV3-1/TRBV3-2	TRBJ1-4	.	.	13	CASRRGGLEKLFF	TGTGCCAGCAGGCGGGGGGGGCTTGAAAAACTGTTTTTT
TRBV7-9	TRBJ2-3	.	.	14	CASSPTGYTDTQYF	TGTGCCAGCAGCCCCACAGGGTACACAGATACGCAGTATTTT
TRBV9	TRBJ2-5	.	.	17	CASSALPSTASVGTQYF	TGTGCCAGCAGCGCCCTTCCGTCGACAGCTTCGGTGGGCACCCAGTACTTC
TRBV18	TRBJ1-1	.	.	17	CASSPWSQQGIGTEAFF	TGTGCCAGCTCACCGTGGAGCCAACAGGGTATAGGCACTGAAGCTTTCTTT
TRBV27	TRBJ2-7	.	many	13	CASSLGHLYEQYF	TGTGCCAGCAGTTTAGGGCACCTTTACGAGCAGTACTTC
TRBV27	TRBJ2-3	.	few	13	CASAGQLTDTQYF	TGTGCCAGCGCTGGACAGCTCACAGATACGCAGTATTTT
TRBV11-3	TRBJ1-2	TRBD1	.	13	CASSSTGGNGYTF	TGTGCCAGCAGCTCTACAGGGGGCAATGGCTACACCTTC
TRBV4-2	TRBJ2-2	TRBD2	.	17	CASSPSRRRGDDGELFF	TGTGCCAGCAGCCCTTCTCGGAGGCGGGGGGACGACGGGGAGCTGTTTTTT
TRBV4-2	TRBJ2-7	.	.	15	CASSQDPGDTYEQYF	TGTGCCAGCAGCCAAGATCCCGGGGACACCTACGAGCAGTACTTC
TRBV18	TRBJ2-5	TRBD2	.	14	CASSPREGGETQYF	TGTGCCAGCTCACCTAGGGAGGGAGGAGAGACCCAGTACTTC
TRBV28	TRBJ1-5	TRBD1	.	15	CASSSRQGSNQPQHF	TGTGCCAGCAGTTCCCGACAGGGTAGCAATCAGCCCCAGCATTTT
TRBV6-5	TRBJ2-1	TRBD2	.	15	CASSYSSGGVFEQFF	TGTGCCAGCAGTTACTCGAGCGGGGGGGTTTTTGAGCAGTTCTTC
TRBV7-2	TRBJ1-2	.	.	16	CASSSTFGREGDGYTF	TGTGCCAGCAGCTCTACCTTTGGACGTGAAGGGGATGGCTACACCTTC
TRBV2	TRBJ2-1	TRBD1	once	13	CASRTGGINEQFF	TGTGCCAGCAGAACAGGGGGAATCAATGAGCAGTTCTTC
TRBV11-2	TRBJ2-1	TRBD1	.	15	CASSLVTGRDNEQFF	TGTGCCAGCAGCTTAGTGACAGGGAGAGACAATGAGCAGTTCTTC
TRBV2	TRBJ2-5	.	.	16	CASSDRGYWSGETQYF	TGTGCCAGCAGTGACAGGGGCTATTGGTCTGGGGAGACCCAGTACTTC
TRBV2	TRBJ2-2	.	.	13	CASTRSNTGELFF	TGTGCCAGCACTAGGTCGAACACCGGGGAGCTGTTTTTT
TRBV13	TRBJ1-5	.	.	13	CASSPGGGQPQHF	TGTGCCAGCAGCCCGGGGGGGGGTCAGCCCCAGCATTTT
TRBV10-3	TRBJ1-5	.	.	14	CAISGAGGNQPQHF	TGTGCCATCAGTGGTGCAGGGGGCAATCAGCCCCAGCATTTT
TRBV19	TRBJ2-2	.	.	14	CASRPSGDTGELFF	TGTGCCAGTCGTCCATCGGGGGACACCGGGGAGCTGTTTTTT
TRBV5-6	TRBJ1-1	TRBD1	.	15	CASSLVDRVNTEAFF	TGTGCCAGCAGCTTGGTAGACAGGGTGAACACTGAAGCTTTCTTT
TRBV10-1	TRBJ1-1	TRBD1	.	15	CASRPQGARFTEAFF	TGCGCCAGCAGGCCTCAGGGGGCGCGTTTCACTGAAGCTTTCTTT